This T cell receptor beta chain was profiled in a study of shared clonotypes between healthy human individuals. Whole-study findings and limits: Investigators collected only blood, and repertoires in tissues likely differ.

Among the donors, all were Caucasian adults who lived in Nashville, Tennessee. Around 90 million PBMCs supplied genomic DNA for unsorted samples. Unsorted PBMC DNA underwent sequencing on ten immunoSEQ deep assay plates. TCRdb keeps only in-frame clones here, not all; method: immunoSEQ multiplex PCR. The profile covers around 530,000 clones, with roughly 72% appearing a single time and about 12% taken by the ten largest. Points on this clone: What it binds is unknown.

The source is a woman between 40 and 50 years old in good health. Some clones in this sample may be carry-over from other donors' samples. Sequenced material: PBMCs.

The CDR3 here is CASSSLRLAGTDTQYF. The CDR3 region has the DNA TGTGCCAGCAGTTCCCTCCGGCTAGCGGGCACAGATACGCAGTATTTT. This chain links TRBV28 with TRBJ2-3, with 7 nucleotides matching TRBD2. This CDR3 has 16 amino acids. Trimming removed 4 bases from V and 1 base from J; junction bases left unmatched: 8. Germline CDR1 reads MDHEN; CDR2 reads SYDVKM.